This T cell receptor beta chain was sequenced for a study of naive and memory T cell subsets. CDR3 length equals 13 residues. Germline CDR1 WSHSY, CDR2 SAAADI. With 10 bases removed from V and 5 bases from J, the gap between germline ends came to 17 bases. This clonotype occurred many times. Adult healthy volunteers gave 2.5 ml peripheral blood for whole-blood RNA. For blood and skin samples, reverse transcription used TCR alpha and beta constant primers. TCRdb used MiXCR to reprocess the 5' RACE reads, holding one entry per CDR3 protein. The sample lists about 25,000 distinct CDR3 sequences, 20% to 25% occurring once.

The receptor was derived from a female donor in good health. This chain connects TRBV10-2 to TRBJ1-1; tentatively, D is TRBD1 (6 bases). The CDR3 DNA sequence: TGCGCCACCTTGCAGGGGAGAGATACTGAAGCTTTCTTT. Translating gives CATLQGRDTEAFF.